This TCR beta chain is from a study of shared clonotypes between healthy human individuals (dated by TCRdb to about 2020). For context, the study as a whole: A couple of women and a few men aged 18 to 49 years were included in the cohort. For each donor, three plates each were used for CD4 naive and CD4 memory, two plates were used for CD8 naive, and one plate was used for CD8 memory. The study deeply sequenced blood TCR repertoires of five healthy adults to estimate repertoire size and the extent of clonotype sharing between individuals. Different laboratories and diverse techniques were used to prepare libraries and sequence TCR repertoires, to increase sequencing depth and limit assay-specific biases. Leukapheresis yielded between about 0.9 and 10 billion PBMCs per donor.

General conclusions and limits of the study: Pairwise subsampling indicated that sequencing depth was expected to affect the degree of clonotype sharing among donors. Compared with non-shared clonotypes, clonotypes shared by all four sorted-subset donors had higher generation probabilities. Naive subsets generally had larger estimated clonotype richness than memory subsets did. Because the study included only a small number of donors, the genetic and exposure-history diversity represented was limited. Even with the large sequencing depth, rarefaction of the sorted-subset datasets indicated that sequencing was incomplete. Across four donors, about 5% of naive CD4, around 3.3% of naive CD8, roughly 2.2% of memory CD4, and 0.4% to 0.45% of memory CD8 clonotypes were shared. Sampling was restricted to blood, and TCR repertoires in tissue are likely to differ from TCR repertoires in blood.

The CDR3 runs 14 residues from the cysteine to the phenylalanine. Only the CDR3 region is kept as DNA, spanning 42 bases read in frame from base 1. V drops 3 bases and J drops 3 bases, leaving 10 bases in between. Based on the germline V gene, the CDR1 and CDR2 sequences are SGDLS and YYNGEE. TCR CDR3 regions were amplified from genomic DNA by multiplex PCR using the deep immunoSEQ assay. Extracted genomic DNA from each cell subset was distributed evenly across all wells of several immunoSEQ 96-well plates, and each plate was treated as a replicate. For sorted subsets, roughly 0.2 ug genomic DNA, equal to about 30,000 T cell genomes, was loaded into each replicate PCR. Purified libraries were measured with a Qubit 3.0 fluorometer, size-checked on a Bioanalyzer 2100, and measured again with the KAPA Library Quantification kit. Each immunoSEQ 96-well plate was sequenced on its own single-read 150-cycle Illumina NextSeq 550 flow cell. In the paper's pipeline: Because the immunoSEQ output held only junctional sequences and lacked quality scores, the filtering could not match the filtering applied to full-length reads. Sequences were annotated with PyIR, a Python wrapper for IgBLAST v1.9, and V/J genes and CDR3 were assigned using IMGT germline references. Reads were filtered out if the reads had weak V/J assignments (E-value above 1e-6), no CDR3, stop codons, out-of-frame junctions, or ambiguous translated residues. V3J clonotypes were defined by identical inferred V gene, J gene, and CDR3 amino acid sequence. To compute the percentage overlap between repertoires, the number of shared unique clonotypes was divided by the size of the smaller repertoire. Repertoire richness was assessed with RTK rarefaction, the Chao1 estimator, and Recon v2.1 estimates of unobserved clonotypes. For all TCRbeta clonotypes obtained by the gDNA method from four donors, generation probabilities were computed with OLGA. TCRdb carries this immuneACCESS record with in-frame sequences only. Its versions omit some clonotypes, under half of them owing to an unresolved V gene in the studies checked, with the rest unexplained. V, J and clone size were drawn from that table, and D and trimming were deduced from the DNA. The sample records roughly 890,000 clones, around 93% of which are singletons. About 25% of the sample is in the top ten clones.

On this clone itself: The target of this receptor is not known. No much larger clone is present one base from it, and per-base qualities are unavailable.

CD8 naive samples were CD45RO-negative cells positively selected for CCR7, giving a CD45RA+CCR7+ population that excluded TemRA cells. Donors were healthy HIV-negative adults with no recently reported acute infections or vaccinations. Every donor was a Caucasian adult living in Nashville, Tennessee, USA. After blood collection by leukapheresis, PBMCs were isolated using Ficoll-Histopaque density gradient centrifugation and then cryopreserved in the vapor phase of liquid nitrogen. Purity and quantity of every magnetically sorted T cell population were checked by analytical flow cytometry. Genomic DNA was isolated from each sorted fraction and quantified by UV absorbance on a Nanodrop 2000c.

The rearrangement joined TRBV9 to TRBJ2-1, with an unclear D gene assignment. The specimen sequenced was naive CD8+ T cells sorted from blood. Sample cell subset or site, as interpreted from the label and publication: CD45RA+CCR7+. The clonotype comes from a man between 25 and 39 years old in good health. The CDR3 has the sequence CASSASGLYNEQFF. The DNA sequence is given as TGTGCCAGCAGCGCCTCAGGCCTCTACAATGAGCAGTTCTTC.